This entry features one TCR beta chain sequence. This clone was seen a handful of times. Its specific antigen is unknown. Nothing much larger sits one base from this clone, and base qualities are not available. This sample stems from a study of beta chain features in type 1 diabetes (dated by TCRdb to about 2018). Some background on the complete study: Mean age, gender distribution, total cell number and subset yield were not different between patients and healthy donors. Across all samples, fewer than 130 million sorted cells were examined, and cell number per subset correlated strongly with RNA yield. The study compared TCRB repertoires of sorted circulating CD4+ T cell subsets between recently diagnosed type 1 diabetes patients and matched healthy donors. Naive and central memory subsets were obtained from all 30 or so donors, but regulatory and stem cell-like memory subsets were isolated from only 8 patients and 8 healthy donors. Study-level results and caveats: Fewer insertions and more nucleotide deletions at VDJ recombination sites were observed in patients with type 1 diabetes, implying thymic rearrangement abnormalities. PCR may preferentially amplify shorter templates, but because patient and control samples were amplified and corrected together, any resulting skew would affect both groups equally. Because cDNA was sequenced instead of genomic DNA, highly expressing activated cells could be over-represented, though the groups showed no difference in activation or CD3 levels. In all four CD4+ subsets, TCRB CDR3 length was moderately but significantly shorter in type 1 diabetes patients. Only small numbers of individuals were included in the HLA sub-analyses, which left unresolved whether HLA type had any influence on TCRB rearrangement. Naive, central memory and regulatory TCRB repertoires appeared to be more alike among patients than among healthy donors.

According to the germline V gene, CDR1 reads SGDLS and CDR2 reads YYNGEE. Cut back by 0 bases and 2 bases, the V and J ends lie 13 bases apart. Measured from the cysteine to the phenylalanine, the CDR3 is 16 residues long. The kept DNA is CDR3 alone, 48 bases in frame from the first base. Each donor gave one peripheral blood draw, averaging approximately 0.11 L, which was collected into heparinised tubes. A BD FACSAria II was used to sort naive, central memory, regulatory and stem cell-like memory CD4+ T cells with a panel that included CD45RO, CCR7, CD25, CD127, CD95 and CD27. Every sorted population had a purity above 95%. PBMCs were separated immediately by Lymphoprep density gradient centrifugation and were stained directly, without being cultured. So that batch effects would be minimized, each experiment stained and sorted samples in pairs, pairing one healthy donor with one patient. The entire amount of isolated RNA was reverse transcribed using the High Capacity cDNA Reverse Transcription Kit, so the sequenced TCRB transcripts were expressed ones. Naive, central memory and regulatory T cell samples underwent deep immunoSEQ sequencing, averaging around 4 million total reads per sample. Sorted cells were lysed in RLT buffer and RNA was extracted with DNase-treated RNeasy Micro or Mini kits, depending on cell number. Each cell subset was processed separately to prevent cross-contamination, with patient and healthy donor samples processed together. The immunoSEQ multiplex PCR was used to amplify TCRB sequences from cDNA, yielding 87-bp fragments that span the CDR3 region. The amplicons were sequenced using the Illumina HiSeq platform. Regarding the original processing steps: PCR bias was corrected computationally using synthetic template baselines, and reads within Hamming distance 2 were collapsed, with unmergeable singletons discarded. By aligning reads against IMGT, V, D and J genes, CDR3 length, and insertions or deletions at six rearrangement sites were assigned. Within each subset, clonotype counts were normalized to the number of sorted cells before true diversity and Gini coefficients were calculated with the tcR R package. The overlap coefficient, calculated on TCRB nucleotide sequences, was used to measure repertoire sharing. Out-of-frame TCRB sequences from naive cells were analyzed to stand in for the pre-selection repertoire. TCRdb obtained this table from immuneACCESS and retained in-frame rearrangements with V and J assigned. These tables miss some clones; where compared with another copy, unresolved V genes account for less than half of the shortfall, and the remainder is unexplained. Clone size and the V and J calls come from that table; the DNA yielded D and trimming. This sample holds around 400,000 clones; around 13% were observed only once. 0.017% of the sample goes to the ten largest clones.

Material for sequencing was naive CD4+ T cells from blood. Explained via the paper, the cell subset or site label denotes: true naive CD4+ T cells. The receptor comes from a man younger than 30 in good health. The receptor chain draws on TRBV9 and TRBJ2-3; the D gene is unclear. Here is the DNA: TGTGCCAGCAGCGTAGGAAGCGCCACGTTCACAGATACGCAGTATTTT. It translates as CASSVGSATFTDTQYF.